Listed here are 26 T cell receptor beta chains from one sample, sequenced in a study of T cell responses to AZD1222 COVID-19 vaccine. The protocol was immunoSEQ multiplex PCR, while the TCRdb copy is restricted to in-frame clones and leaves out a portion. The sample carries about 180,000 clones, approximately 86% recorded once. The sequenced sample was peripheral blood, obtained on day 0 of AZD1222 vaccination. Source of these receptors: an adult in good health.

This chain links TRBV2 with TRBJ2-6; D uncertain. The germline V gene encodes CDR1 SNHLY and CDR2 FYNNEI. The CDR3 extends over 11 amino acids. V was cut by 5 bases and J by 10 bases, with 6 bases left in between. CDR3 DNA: TGTGCCAGCAGTATAAGAAACGTCCTGACTTTC. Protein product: CASSIRNVLTF.

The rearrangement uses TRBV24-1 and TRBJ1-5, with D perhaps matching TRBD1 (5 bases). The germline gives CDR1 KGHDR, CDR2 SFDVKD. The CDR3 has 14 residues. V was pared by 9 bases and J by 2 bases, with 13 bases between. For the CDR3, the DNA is TGTGCCACCTCCGGGGCCTCTGGCAATCAGCCCCAGCATTTT. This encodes CATSGASGNQPQHF.

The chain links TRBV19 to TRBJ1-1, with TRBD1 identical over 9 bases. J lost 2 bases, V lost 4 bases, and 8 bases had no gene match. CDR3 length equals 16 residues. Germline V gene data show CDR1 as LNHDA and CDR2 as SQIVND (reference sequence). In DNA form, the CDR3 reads TGTGCCAGTAGTACACCCCCGGGACAGGGTAACACTGAAGCTTTCTTT. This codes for CASSTPPGQGNTEAFF.

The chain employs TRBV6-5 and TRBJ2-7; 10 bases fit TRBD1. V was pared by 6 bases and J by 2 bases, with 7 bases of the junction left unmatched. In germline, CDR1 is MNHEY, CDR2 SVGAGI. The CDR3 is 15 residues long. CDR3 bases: TGTGCCAGCAGCCTGGGACAGGGGTTAACCTACGAGCAGTACTTC. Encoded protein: CASSLGQGLTYEQYF.

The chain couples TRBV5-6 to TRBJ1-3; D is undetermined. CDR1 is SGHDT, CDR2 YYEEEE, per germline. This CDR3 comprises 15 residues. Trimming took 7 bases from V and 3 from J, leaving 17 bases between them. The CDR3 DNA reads TGTGCCAGCGGTCTGCGGGGAGGGTTTGGAAACACCATATATTTT. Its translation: CASGLRGGFGNTIYF.

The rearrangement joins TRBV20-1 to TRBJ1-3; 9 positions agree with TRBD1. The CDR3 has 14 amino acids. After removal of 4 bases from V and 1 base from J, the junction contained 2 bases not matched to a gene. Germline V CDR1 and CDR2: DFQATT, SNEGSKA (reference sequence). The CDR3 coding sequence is TGCAGTGCTAATGACAGGGGGTCTGGAAACACCATATATTTT. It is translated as CSANDRGSGNTIYF.

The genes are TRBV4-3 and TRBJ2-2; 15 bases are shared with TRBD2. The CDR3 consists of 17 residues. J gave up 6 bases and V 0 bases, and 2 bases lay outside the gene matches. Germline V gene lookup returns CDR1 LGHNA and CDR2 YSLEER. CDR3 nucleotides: TGCGCCAGCAGCCAAGATGGACTAGCGGGGGGGCCCGGGGAGCTGTTTTTT. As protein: CASSQDGLAGGPGELFF.

The CDR3 DNA is TGCGCCAGCAGTAATTACAGGGAACGCCTAGCCAAAAACATTCAGTACTTC. Translated, it gives CASSNYRERLAKNIQYF. This chain connects TRBV23-1 to TRBJ2-4, with D tentatively TRBD1 (6 bases). TRBV23-1 belongs to the ORF category, with a function that is uncertain. The CDR3 is made up of 17 amino acids. V lost 5 bases and J lost 0, with 17 bases in between.

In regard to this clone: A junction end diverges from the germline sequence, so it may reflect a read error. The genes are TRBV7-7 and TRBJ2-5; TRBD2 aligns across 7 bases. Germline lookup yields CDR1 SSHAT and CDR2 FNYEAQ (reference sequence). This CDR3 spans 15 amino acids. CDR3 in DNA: TGTGCTAGCAGCCCCGCGGGGTCCGGGAGGGAGACCCAGTACTTC. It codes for CASSPAGSGRETQYF.

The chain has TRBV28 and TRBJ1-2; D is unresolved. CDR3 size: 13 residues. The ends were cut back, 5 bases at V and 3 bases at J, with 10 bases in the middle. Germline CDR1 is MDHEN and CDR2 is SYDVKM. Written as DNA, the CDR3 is TGTGCCAGCAGTCACGACACCTACTATGGCTACACCTTC. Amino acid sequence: CASSHDTYYGYTF.

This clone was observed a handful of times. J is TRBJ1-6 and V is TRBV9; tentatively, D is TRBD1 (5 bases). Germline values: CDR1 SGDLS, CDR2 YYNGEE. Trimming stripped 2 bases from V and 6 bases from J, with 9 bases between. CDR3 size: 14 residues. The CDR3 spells CASSVPGFNSPLHF. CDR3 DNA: TGTGCCAGCAGCGTCCCAGGGTTTAATTCACCCCTCCACTTT.

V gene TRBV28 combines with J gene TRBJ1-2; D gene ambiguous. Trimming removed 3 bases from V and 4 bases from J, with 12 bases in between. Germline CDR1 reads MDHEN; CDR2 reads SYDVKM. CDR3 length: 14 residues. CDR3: CASSLRRAGYGYTF. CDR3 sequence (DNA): TGTGCCAGCAGTTTGCGGAGGGCGGGCTATGGCTACACCTTC.

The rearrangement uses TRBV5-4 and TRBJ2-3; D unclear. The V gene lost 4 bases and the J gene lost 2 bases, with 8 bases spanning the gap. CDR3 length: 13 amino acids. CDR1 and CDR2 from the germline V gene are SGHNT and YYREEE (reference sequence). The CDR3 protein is CASSLRATDTQYF. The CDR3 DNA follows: TGTGCCAGCAGCCTCCGAGCCACAGATACGCAGTATTTT. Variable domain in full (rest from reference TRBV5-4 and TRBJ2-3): ETGVTQSPTHLIKTRGQQVTLRCSSQSGHNTVSWYQQALGQGPQFIFQYYREEENGRGNFPPRFSGLQFPNYSSELNVNALELDDSALYLCASSLRATDTQYFGPGTRLTVL.

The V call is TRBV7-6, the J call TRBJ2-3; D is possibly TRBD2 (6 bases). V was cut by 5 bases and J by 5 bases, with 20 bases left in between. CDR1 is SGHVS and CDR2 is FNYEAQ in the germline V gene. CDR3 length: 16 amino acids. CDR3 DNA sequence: TGTGCCAGCAGCCCCGCGGGACGGACGAGGGGAGATACGCAGTATTTT. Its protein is CASSPAGRTRGDTQYF.

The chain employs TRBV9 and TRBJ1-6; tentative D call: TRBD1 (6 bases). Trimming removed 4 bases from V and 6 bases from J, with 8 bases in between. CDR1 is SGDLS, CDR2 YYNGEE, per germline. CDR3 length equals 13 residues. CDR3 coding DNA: TGTGCCAGCAGCCGGACAGTTAATTCACCCCTCCACTTT. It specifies CASSRTVNSPLHF. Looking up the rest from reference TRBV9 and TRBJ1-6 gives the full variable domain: DSGVTQTPKHLITATGQRVTLRCSPRSGDLSVYWYQQSLDQGLQFLIQYYNGEERAKGNILERFSAQQFPDLHSELNLSSLELGDSALYFCASSRTVNSPLHFGNGTRLTVT.

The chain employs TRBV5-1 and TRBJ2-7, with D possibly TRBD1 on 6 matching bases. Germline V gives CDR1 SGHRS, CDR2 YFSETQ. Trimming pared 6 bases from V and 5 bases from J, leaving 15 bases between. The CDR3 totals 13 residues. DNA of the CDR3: TGCGCCAGCAAGACAGGAGCTGATAACGAGCAGTACTTC. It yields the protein CASKTGADNEQYF.

The CDR3 bases are TGCAGCGTTGATCCCCTTACTAGCGGGCCGTACAATGAGCAGTTCTTC. Its translation: CSVDPLTSGPYNEQFF. This chain connects TRBV29-1 to TRBJ2-1; 9 bases fit TRBD2. CDR3 length: 16 residues. Losses at the gene ends were 3 bases for V and 4 bases for J; bases not matched to a gene: 10. Germline V gene lookup returns CDR1 SQVTM and CDR2 ANQGSEA.

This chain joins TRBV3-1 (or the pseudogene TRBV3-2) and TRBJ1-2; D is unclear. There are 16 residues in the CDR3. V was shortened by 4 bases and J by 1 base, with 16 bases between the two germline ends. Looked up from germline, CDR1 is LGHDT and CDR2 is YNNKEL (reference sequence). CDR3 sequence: CASSLRLGNINYGYTF. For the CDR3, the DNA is TGTGCCAGCAGCCTCCGGCTAGGAAACATTAACTATGGCTACACCTTC.

The CDR3 nucleotides are TGCAGCGTTGAGGGAGGACAGGGCCTTGCCGAGCAGTACTTC. Encoded protein: CSVEGGQGLAEQYF. V usage is TRBV29-1 and J usage is TRBJ2-7, with TRBD1 identical over 8 bases. The V segment lost 3 bases and the J segment 6 bases; nucleotides outside the gene matches: 10. CDR3 length: 14 residues. Germline CDR1 and CDR2: SQVTM and ANQGSEA.

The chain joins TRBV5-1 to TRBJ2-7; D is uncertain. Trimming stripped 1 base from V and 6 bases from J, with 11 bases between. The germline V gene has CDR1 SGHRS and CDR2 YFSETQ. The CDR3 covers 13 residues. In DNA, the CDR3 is TGCGCCAGCAGCTTGACCTACACGGGCGAGCAGTACTTC. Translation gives CASSLTYTGEQYF.

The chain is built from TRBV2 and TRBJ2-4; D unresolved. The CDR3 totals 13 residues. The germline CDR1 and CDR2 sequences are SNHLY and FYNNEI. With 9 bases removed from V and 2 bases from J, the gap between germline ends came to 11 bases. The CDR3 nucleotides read TGTGCCAGGGATGGTCTATCCAAAAACATTCAGTACTTC. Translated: CARDGLSKNIQYF.

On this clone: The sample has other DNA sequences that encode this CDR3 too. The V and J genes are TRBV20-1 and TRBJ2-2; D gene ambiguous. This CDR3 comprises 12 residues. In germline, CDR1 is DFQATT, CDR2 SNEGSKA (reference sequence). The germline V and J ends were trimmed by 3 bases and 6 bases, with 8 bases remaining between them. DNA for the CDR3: TGCAGTGCTAGTAATAGCCCCGGGGAGCTGTTTTTT. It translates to CSASNSPGELFF.

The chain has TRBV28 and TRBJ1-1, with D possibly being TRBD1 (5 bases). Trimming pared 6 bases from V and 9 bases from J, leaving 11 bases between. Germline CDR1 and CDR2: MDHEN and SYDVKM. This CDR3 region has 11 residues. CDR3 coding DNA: TGTGCCAGCAGAGGGGCCTTACAAGCTTTCTTT. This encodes CASRGALQAFF.

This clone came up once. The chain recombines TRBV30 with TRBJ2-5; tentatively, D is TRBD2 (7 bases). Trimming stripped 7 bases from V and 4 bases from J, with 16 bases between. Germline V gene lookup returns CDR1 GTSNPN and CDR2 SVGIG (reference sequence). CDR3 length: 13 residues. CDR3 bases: TGTGCCTCCGGGGGAGGGGGTGGAGAGACCCAGTACTTC. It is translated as CASGGGGGETQYF.

The CDR3 protein is CASSAYRGDTGNTIYF. The CDR3, as DNA: TGTGCCAGCAGCGCTTATAGGGGGGACACTGGAAACACCATATATTTT. The J gene is TRBJ1-3, the V gene TRBV9, with D perhaps TRBD1 (6 bases). The CDR3 contains 16 residues. CDR1 SGDLS and CDR2 YYNGEE come from the germline V gene. The V and J ends lost 3 bases and 2 bases respectively, with 15 bases between them.

CDR3 sequence (DNA): TGTGCTGGAGGTATCCAGACCTACGAGCAGTACTTC. It translates to CAGGIQTYEQYF. The chain combines TRBV30 with TRBJ2-7, with TRBD2 as a possible D gene (5 bases). In germline, CDR1 is GTSNPN, CDR2 SVGIG (reference sequence). The CDR3 is made up of 12 amino acids.